Sequencing of this T cell receptor (beta chain) was carried out in a study of tumor-infiltrating lymphocytes in localized non-small cell lung cancer. Study context: Some samples were collected after neoadjuvant chemotherapy; smokers, never-smokers and several histologies were included.

Per germline, CDR1 SNHLY and CDR2 FYNNEI. The CDR3 has 11 residues. Trimming shortened V by 8 bases and J by 3 bases, and 8 bases separated the two germline ends. The table lists this clone with a few counts. Its antigen is as yet unknown. Assay: immunoSEQ multiplex PCR; the TCRdb copy retains only in-frame clones and omits some. The table lists thousands of clones, almost 70% of them singletons. Whole-study results and caveats: Compared with uninvolved lung, tumors showed higher T cell infiltration by TCRbeta sequencing. Different pieces of the same tissue went to different assays, confounding technical variation with intratumor heterogeneity. Only some patients had TCR sequencing, depending on available tissue.

The chain links TRBV2 to TRBJ2-7; D is unresolved. The material sequenced was uninvolved lung tissue not adjacent to the tumor. The sequence was obtained from a human donor with non-small cell lung cancer. The CDR3 DNA sequence: TGTGCCAGCGAAGAAGGCTACGAGCAGTACTTC. This encodes CASEEGYEQYF.